The clone carrying this T cell receptor beta chain was observed at least ten times. Its specificity is not known. The data stem from a study of regulatory T cells in long-lasting Graves disease. Notes on the study in general: New patients shared fewer public clonotypes (about 1,000) than persistent patients did (approximately 3,000).

As to time point: newly diagnosed GD, antithyroid drugs for less than 3 months. PBMC RNA was the source of the TCR library. EDTA tubes received around 9.4 milliliters of collected peripheral blood. This CDR3 comprises 13 residues. V was clipped by 0 bases and J by 8 bases, with 10 bases between them. CDR1 is SGHVS, CDR2 FQNEAQ, per germline. According to the study, TCR beta libraries were built with iRepertoire HTBI primers and CDR3-region Arm-PCR. TCRdb reprocessed the multiplex PCR reads via MiXCR and lists one record per CDR3 protein. Altogether a few hundred thousand distinct CDR3 sequences are present, roughly 16% being singletons, with the ten largest covering about 19%. These data also featured in a second study, about T cells in Graves' hyperthyroidism and ophthalmopathy. That source reports: The HTBI primer set drove a first-round RT-PCR of the TCR CDR3.

The V gene is TRBV7-8, the J gene TRBJ1-1, with D unresolved. The TCR originated in a woman younger than 35 with Graves disease. This specimen was peripheral blood mononuclear cells (PBMCs), taken at new diagnosis, from a patient treated with antithyroid drugs. The CDR3 is CASSLAPQPEAFF. The CDR3 bases are TGTGCCAGCAGCTTAGCGCCACAGCCGGAAGCTTTCTTT.